This TCR beta chain was sequenced during a study of T cell responses to AZD1222 COVID-19 vaccine. With regard to this clone: What it recognizes is unknown.

Profiling relied on immunoSEQ multiplex PCR, and the TCRdb table lists in-frame clones only, not all of them. The profile shows about 180,000 clones, around 88% of them singletons. Findings of the study overall: Donor demographics were predominantly white British with a female majority; clonal diversity may be underestimated.

This CDR3 spans 13 amino acids. Trimming shortened V by 2 bases and J by 2 bases, and 4 bases separated the two germline ends. The germline CDR1 and CDR2 sequences are MNHEY and SVGEGT. Pooling covered second doses at about 4 or about 12 weeks. The chain has TRBV6-2 or TRBV6-3 and TRBJ1-5; D is undetermined. The sample was peripheral blood, taken 28 days after the second AZD1222 dose. This receptor was obtained from an adult who received the AZD1222 COVID-19 vaccine. For the CDR3, the DNA is TGTGCCAGCAGTTACCGAGGCAATCAGCCCCAGCATTTT. It yields the protein CASSYRGNQPQHF.